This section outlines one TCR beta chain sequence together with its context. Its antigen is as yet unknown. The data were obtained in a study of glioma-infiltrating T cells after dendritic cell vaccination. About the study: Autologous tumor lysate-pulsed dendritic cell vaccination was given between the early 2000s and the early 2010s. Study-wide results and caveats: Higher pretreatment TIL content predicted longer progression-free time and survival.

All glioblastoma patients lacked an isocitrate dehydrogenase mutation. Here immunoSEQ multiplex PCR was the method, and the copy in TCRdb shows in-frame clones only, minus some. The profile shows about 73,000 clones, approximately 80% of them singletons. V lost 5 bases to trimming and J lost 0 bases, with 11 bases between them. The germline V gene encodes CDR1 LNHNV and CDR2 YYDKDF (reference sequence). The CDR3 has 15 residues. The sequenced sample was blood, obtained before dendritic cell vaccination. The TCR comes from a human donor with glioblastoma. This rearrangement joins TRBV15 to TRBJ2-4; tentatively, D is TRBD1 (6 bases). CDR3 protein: CATSGKGVAKNIQYF. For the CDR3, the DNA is TGTGCCACCAGCGGAAAGGGGGTAGCCAAAAACATTCAGTACTTC.